This TCR beta chain emerged from a study of blood T cell repertoires in COVID-19. Seattle enrolled patients during active infection and tracked them longitudinally. This clone was counted a few times. The method was immunoSEQ multiplex PCR; TCRdb's version includes in-frame clones alone and lacks a portion of them. The table lists 100,000 to 150,000 clones, around nine tenths of them singletons. Germline V gene sequence: CDR1 SNHLY, CDR2 FYNNEI. V lost 3 bases, J lost 5 bases, and 8 bases lay in between. This CDR3 comprises 13 residues. The TCR comes from a woman in her 70s with COVID-19, enrolled during active disease. The gene calls are TRBV2 and TRBJ2-1; possibly TRBD1 for D (5 bases). Sequencing was performed on peripheral blood. The CDR3 reads CASSDDRNNEQFF. The CDR3 DNA follows: TGTGCCAGCAGTGATGACAGAAACAATGAGCAGTTCTTC.